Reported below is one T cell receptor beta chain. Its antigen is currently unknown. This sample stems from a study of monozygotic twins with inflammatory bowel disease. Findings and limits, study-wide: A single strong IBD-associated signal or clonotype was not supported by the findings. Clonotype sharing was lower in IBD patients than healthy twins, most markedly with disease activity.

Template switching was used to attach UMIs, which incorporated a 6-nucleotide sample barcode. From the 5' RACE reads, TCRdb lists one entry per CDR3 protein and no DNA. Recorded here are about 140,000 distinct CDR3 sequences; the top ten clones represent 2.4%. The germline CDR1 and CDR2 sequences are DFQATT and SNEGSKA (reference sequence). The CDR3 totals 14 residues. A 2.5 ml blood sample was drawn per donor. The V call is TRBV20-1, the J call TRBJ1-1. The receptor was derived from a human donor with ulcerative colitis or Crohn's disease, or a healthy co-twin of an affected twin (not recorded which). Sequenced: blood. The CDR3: CSARLADINTEAFF.